Listed below are T cell receptor beta chains from one sample, sequenced in a study of response to subunit inactivated influenza vaccine. TCRdb processed the RT-PCR reads anew with MiXCR; each CDR3 protein has one entry. The table includes 250,000 to 350,000 distinct CDR3 sequences, about 20% detected once. Sequences were derived from PBMCs from blood, sampled about 20 months after vaccination. These TCRs come from a man aged 50 to 69 who received an inactivated influenza vaccine. Both conserved end residues are part of each CDR3. A D gene is named only where the DNA matches it firmly. Clone size is given for some rows only: seen once, a few or many times, or a class if the clone is expanded.

cdr3_aa cdr3_nt v_call clone_size d_call j_call
CSLRPGLEETQYF TGCAGCCTCCGACCGGGACTAGAAGAGACCCAGTACTTC TRBV29-1 . TRBD2 TRBJ2-5
CASNQGLGYNQPQHF TGTGCCAGCAACCAAGGATTAGGGTACAATCAGCCCCAGCATTTT TRBV28 few . TRBJ1-5
CASSQGLGPGELFF TGTGCCAGCAGCCAAGGACTAGGTCCCGGGGAGCTGTTTTTT TRBV3-1 . . TRBJ2-2
CASSLHVAGCQETQYF TGTGCCAGCAGCCTCCATGTAGCGGGTTGCCAAGAGACCCAGTACTTC TRBV21-1 . . TRBJ2-5
CSVGELAGFTDTQYF TGCAGCGTTGGGGAGTTAGCGGGATTCACAGATACGCAGTATTTT TRBV29-1 . TRBD2 TRBJ2-3
CASSLDGWGVPGNTIYF TGTGCCAGCAGTTTAGACGGCTGGGGAGTCCCTGGAAACACCATATATTTT TRBV12-3/TRBV12-4 . . TRBJ1-3
CATQRTRGSQPQHF TGTGCCACCCAGCGAACCAGGGGGTCTCAGCCCCAGCATTTT TRBV19 few TRBD1 TRBJ1-5
CASFVFTGMGTDTQYF TGTGCCAGCTTTGTCTTTACAGGAATGGGCACAGATACGCAGTATTTT TRBV12-3/TRBV12-4 few . TRBJ2-3
CASSQDWDASGASSNTQYF TGTGCCAGCAGCCAAGATTGGGATGCTAGCGGAGCTTCTTCAAATACGCAGTATTTT TRBV3-1 many TRBD2 TRBJ2-3
CASSFRNEQFF TGTGCCAGCAGCTTCCGCAATGAGCAGTTCTTC TRBV7-9 many . TRBJ2-1
CASSLRAGYGELFF TGTGCCAGCAGTTTAAGGGCAGGCTACGGGGAGCTGTTTTTT TRBV12-3/TRBV12-4 . . TRBJ2-2
CSASHQAILISNQPQHF TGCAGTGCTAGTCATCAAGCGATTTTAATTAGCAATCAGCCCCAGCATTTT TRBV20-1 . . TRBJ1-5
CASSSTGANSPLHF TGCGCCAGCAGCTCGACAGGGGCCAATTCACCCCTCCACTTT TRBV5-1 many TRBD1 TRBJ1-6
CASSSWTGDDTEAFF TGTGCCAGCAGCTCGTGGACAGGGGATGACACTGAAGCTTTCTTT TRBV7-9 . TRBD1 TRBJ1-1
CASSLEQGRGAFF TGTGCCAGCAGCTTAGAACAGGGGCGCGGAGCTTTCTTT TRBV7-2 few TRBD1 TRBJ1-1
CASSTGHNSYEQYF TGTGCCAGCAGCACGGGACACAACTCCTACGAGCAGTACTTC TRBV11-2 . . TRBJ2-7
CASGRDGLSNEKLFF TGTGCCAGCGGAAGGGACGGGCTTTCTAATGAAAAACTGTTTTTT TRBV6-2/TRBV6-3 . . TRBJ1-4
CASRFRTGPNGYTF TGTGCCAGCAGGTTCCGGACAGGGCCCAACGGCTACACCTTC TRBV3-1 . TRBD1 TRBJ1-2
CASSLTGPLKNIRNNEQFF TGTGCCAGCAGCTTAACCGGACCACTAAAGAACATTCGAAACAATGAGCAGTTCTTC TRBV7-3 . . TRBJ2-1
CASSLTDRGNYGYTF TGTGCCAGCAGTTTGACGGACAGGGGGAACTATGGCTACACCTTC TRBV28 . TRBD1 TRBJ1-2
CASSPGLAGVGTDTQYF TGTGCCAGCAGCCCGGGACTAGCGGGAGTAGGCACAGATACGCAGTATTTT TRBV7-2 . TRBD2 TRBJ2-3
CASSQGAGQKLFF TGCGCCAGCAGCCAAGGGGCAGGGCAAAAACTGTTTTTT TRBV4-3 few . TRBJ1-4
CASSQSYPSGYTF TGTGCCAGCAGCCAATCGTACCCGTCGGGCTACACCTTC TRBV14 . . TRBJ1-2
CASSSLMDTQYF TGCGCCAGCAGCTCGCTCATGGATACGCAGTATTTT TRBV5-1 few . TRBJ2-3
CASSPLGAGYGYTF TGTGCCAGCAGCCCCCTCGGGGCAGGCTATGGCTACACCTTC TRBV7-9 few . TRBJ1-2
CASRLQGDQPQHF TGTGCCAGCAGACTACAGGGTGATCAGCCCCAGCATTTT TRBV6-2/TRBV6-3 many . TRBJ1-5
CASSLTSGKVFVASYGYTF TGTGCCAGCAGCCTAACATCCGGGAAAGTATTTGTAGCTTCCTATGGCTACACCTTC TRBV12-3/TRBV12-4 . . TRBJ1-2
CASSSSSGGGETQYF TGTGCCAGCAGCTCATCTAGCGGGGGTGGAGAGACCCAGTACTTC TRBV11-3 many TRBD2 TRBJ2-5
CASSEGWGGTDTQYF TGTGCCAGCAGTGAAGGATGGGGTGGCACAGATACGCAGTATTTT TRBV6-1 few . TRBJ2-3
CAWSVLGVSRTKNIQYF TGTGCCTGGAGTGTACTTGGCGTCTCGAGAACCAAAAACATTCAGTACTTC TRBV30 . . TRBJ2-4
CASSPDRNFEAFF TGTGCCAGCAGCCCGGACAGAAATTTTGAAGCTTTCTTT TRBV11-2 few . TRBJ1-1
CSVGQGVGDTQYF TGCAGCGTTGGGCAGGGGGTTGGAGATACGCAGTATTTT TRBV29-1 few TRBD1 TRBJ2-3
CASSQDGTSGTDTQYF TGTGCCAGCAGCCAAGATGGGACTAGCGGCACAGATACGCAGTATTTT TRBV4-2 few TRBD2 TRBJ2-3
CASSPLRTDTQYF TGTGCCAGCAGCCCTTTACGCACAGATACGCAGTATTTT TRBV6-1 . . TRBJ2-3
CASTRLGGNTEAFF TGTGCCAGCACCCGGTTAGGGGGCAATACTGAAGCTTTCTTT TRBV6-2/TRBV6-3 . TRBD1 TRBJ1-1
CASSLNGANVLTF TGTGCCAGCAGCTTAAATGGGGCCAACGTCCTGACTTTC TRBV7-2 few . TRBJ2-6
CASSLVGQETGNTIYF TGTGCCAGCAGCTTGGTCGGGCAGGAGACTGGAAACACCATATATTTT TRBV5-6 once . TRBJ1-3
CAISESSGLWATNEKLFF TGTGCCATCAGTGAGTCGTCAGGGCTTTGGGCTACTAATGAAAAACTGTTTTTT TRBV10-3 few . TRBJ1-4
CASSEGGTGVYEQYF TGTGCCAGCAGCGAAGGCGGGACAGGGGTGTACGAGCAGTACTTC TRBV7-6 . TRBD1 TRBJ2-7
CASSYSTGGGYEQYF TGTGCCAGCAGTTACTCGACGGGGGGCGGCTACGAGCAGTACTTC TRBV6-5 . . TRBJ2-7
CASSLSWQGAYNEQFF TGTGCCAGCAGTTTATCGTGGCAGGGGGCCTACAATGAGCAGTTCTTC TRBV27 few TRBD1 TRBJ2-1
CASSTRDYQETQYF TGTGCCAGCAGCACCCGGGACTACCAAGAGACCCAGTACTTC TRBV7-9 . . TRBJ2-5
CSARGTGNSPLHF TGCAGTGCTAGGGGGACGGGCAATTCACCCCTCCACTTT TRBV20-1 many . TRBJ1-6
CASSLALGTASNEQFF TGTGCCAGCAGCTTAGCTTTAGGGACAGCCTCCAATGAGCAGTTCTTC TRBV7-2 . TRBD1 TRBJ2-1
CASKESFESGYTF TGTGCCAGCAAAGAGAGTTTCGAGTCGGGCTACACCTTC TRBV2 few . TRBJ1-2
CASSLYPRGQAHNEQFF TGTGCCAGCAGCTTGTATCCTAGGGGACAGGCTCACAATGAGCAGTTCTTC TRBV5-4 . TRBD1 TRBJ2-1
CSASRPVTGRNTEAFF TGCAGTGCTAGCCGACCCGTGACAGGGCGGAACACTGAAGCTTTCTTT TRBV20-1 . TRBD1 TRBJ1-1
CASSATSVSYEQYF TGTGCCAGCAGCGCAACTAGCGTCTCCTACGAGCAGTACTTC TRBV7-2 . TRBD2 TRBJ2-7
CASSRDTDEKLFF TGTGCCAGCAGCCGGGACACCGATGAAAAACTGTTTTTT TRBV2 . . TRBJ1-4
CASSRDGAINEKLFF TGTGCCAGCAGCCGCGACGGAGCAATTAATGAAAAACTGTTTTTT TRBV9 few . TRBJ1-4